This T cell receptor beta chain originates from a study of blood T cells in healthy people across ages. This clonotype was found a few times. A J-beta primer mix and a sample-barcoded 5' primer were used in a second PCR of about 7 to 12 cycles. TCRdb called the 5' RACE reads again in MiXCR, with one record for every CDR3 protein. The sample shows under 800,000 distinct CDR3 sequences, around a fifth of them seen only once. The CDR3 extends over 15 amino acids. V shed 1 base, J shed 2 bases, and the junction held 3 bases outside the gene matches. Germline V gene sequence: CDR1 SGHTS, CDR2 YDEGEE. The sequenced sample was blood. This receptor was obtained from a man between 65 and 80 years old in good health. The genes are TRBV5-8 and TRBJ2-1; 7 bases line up with TRBD2. CDR3 amino acids: CASSLTRGAYNEQFF. The CDR3 nucleotides are TGTGCCAGCAGCTTGACCCGGGGGGCCTACAATGAGCAGTTCTTC.